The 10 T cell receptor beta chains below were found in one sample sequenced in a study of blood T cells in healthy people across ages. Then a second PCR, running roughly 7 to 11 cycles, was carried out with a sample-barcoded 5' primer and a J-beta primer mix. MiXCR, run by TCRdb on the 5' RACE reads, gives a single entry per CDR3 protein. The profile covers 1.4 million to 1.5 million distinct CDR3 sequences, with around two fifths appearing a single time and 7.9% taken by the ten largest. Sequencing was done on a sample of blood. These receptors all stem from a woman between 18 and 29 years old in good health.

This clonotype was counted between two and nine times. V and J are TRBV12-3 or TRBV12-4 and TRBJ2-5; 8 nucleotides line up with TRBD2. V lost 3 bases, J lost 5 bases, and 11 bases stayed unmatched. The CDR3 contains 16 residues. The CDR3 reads CASSFGAGDYRETQYF. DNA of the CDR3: TGTGCCAGCAGTTTCGGAGCGGGAGATTATCGGGAGACCCAGTACTTC.

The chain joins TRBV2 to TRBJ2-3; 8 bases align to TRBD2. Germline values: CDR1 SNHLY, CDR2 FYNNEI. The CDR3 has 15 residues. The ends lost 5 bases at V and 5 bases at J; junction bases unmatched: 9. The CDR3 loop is CASSSPGLARDTQYF. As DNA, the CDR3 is TGTGCCAGCAGTTCACCTGGACTAGCTAGAGATACGCAGTATTTT.

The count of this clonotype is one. This CDR3 reads CASCKREDYEQYF. In DNA form, the CDR3 reads TGTGCCAGCTGTAAGCGGGAGGACTACGAGCAGTACTTC. The chain uses TRBV14 and TRBJ2-5; TRBD2 matches 9 bases. The J call may not be correct, given that the DNA end is closer to TRBJ2-7. CDR3 size: 13 residues. The germline V gene encodes CDR1 SGHDN and CDR2 FVKESK.

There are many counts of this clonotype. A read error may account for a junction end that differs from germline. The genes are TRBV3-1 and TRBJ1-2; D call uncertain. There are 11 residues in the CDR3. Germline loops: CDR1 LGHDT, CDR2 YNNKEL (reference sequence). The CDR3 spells CASSQGHGYTF. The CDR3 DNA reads TGCGCCAGCAGCCAAGGCCATGGCTACACCTTC.

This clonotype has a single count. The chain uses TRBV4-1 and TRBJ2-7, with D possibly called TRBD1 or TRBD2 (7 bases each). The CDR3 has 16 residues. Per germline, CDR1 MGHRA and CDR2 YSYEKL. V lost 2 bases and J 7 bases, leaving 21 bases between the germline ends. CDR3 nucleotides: TGCGCCAGCAGCCAATTCAGGGGGGGAAACTCCAATGAGCAGTACTTC. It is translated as CASSQFRGGNSNEQYF.

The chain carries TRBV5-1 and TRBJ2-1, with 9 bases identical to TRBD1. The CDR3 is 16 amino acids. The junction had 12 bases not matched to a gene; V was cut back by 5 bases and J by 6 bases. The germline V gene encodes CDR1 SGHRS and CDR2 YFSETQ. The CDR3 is CASRRTGTGPCNEQFF. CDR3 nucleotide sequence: TGCGCCAGCAGGAGAACCGGGACAGGGCCCTGCAATGAGCAGTTCTTC.

CDR3 amino acids: CSSRQGAYNEQFF. The DNA for the CDR3 is TGCAGCTCCAGACAGGGGGCCTACAATGAGCAGTTCTTC. V is TRBV29-1 and J is TRBJ2-1; 9 bases fit TRBD1. The CDR3 extends over 13 amino acids. V trimming: 8 bases; J trimming: 2 bases; junction bases outside the gene matches: 4. CDR1 SQVTM and CDR2 ANQGSEA come from the germline V gene.

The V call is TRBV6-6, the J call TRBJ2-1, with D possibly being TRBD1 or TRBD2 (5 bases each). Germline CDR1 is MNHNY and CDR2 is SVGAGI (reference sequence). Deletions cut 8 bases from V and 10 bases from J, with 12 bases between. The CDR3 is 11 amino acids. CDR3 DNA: TGTGCCAGCCATTCCGGGGCCGAGCAGTTCTTC. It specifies CASHSGAEQFF.

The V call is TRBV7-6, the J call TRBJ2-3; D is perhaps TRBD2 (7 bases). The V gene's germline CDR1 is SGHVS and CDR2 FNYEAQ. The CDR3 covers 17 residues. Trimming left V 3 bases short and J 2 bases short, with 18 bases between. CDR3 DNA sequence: TGTGCCAGCAGCTTCTCGCTGGGGGGGGGCAACACAGATACGCAGTATTTT. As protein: CASSFSLGGGNTDTQYF.

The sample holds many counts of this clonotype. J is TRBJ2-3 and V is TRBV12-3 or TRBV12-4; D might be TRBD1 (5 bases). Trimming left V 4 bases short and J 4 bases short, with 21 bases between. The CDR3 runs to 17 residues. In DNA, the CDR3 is TGTGCCAGCAGTTCCCTCTCCCCTGACAGAAGACCAGATACGCAGTATTTT. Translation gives CASSSLSPDRRPDTQYF.